The entry that follows covers one TCR beta chain sequence. Its antigen is as yet unknown. This entry is derived from a study of early T cells in non-severe SARS-CoV-2 infection. On the study more broadly: Bulk RNA from unsorted whole blood was sequenced; chains were unpaired. Study results and caveats: Anti-spike CD8 responses were favored in VDJdb matching, and private and CD4 specificities were missed.

V lost 6 bases, J lost 1 base, and 14 bases lay in between. Germline CDR1 and CDR2: DFQATT and SNEGSKA (reference sequence). The CDR3 totals 14 residues. Individual cDNA molecules each received unique molecular identifiers attached to them. TCRdb processed the 5' RACE reads anew with MiXCR; each CDR3 protein has one entry. Among some 30,000 distinct CDR3 sequences listed, about 4.6% were seen once. Sequencing was done on a sample of whole blood. The sequence was obtained from an adult who was a healthcare worker with PCR-confirmed SARS-CoV-2 infection or an uninfected control (not recorded which). This chain joins TRBV20-1 and TRBJ2-3; TRBD1 is a possible D gene (5 bases). The CDR3 nucleotides read TGCAGTGCGAACCAGGGTGATGGCACAGATACGCAGTATTTT. Translation gives CSANQGDGTDTQYF.